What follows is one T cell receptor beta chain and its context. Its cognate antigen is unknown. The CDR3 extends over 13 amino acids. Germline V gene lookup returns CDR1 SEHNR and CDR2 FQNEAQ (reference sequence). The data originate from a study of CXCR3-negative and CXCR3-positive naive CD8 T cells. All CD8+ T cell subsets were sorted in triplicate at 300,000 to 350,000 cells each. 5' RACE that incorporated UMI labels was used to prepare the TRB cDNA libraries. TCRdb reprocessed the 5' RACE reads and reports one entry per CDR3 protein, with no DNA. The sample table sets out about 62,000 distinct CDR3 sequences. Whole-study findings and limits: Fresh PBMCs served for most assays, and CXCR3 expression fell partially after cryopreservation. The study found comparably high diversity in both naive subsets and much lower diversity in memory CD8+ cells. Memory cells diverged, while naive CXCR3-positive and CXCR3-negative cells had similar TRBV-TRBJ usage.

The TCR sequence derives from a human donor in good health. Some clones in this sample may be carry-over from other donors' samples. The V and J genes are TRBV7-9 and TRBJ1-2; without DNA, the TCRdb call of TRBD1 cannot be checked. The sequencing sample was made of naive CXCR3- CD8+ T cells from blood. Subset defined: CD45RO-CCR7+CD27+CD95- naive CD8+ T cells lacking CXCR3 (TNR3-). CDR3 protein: CASSVRQEDGYTF.